These 30 T cell receptor beta chains were sequenced from one sample in a study of blood T cell repertoires in COVID-19. The assay was immunoSEQ multiplex PCR, and TCRdb's table has in-frame clones only and misses some. The sample includes about 250,000 clones, approximately 86% of them seen just once. Material for sequencing was peripheral blood. The receptors shown here come from a man at least 80 years old with acute or convalescent COVID-19.

In its sample, this clone was seen once. The chain employs TRBV5-6 and TRBJ2-7; 9 bases map to TRBD2. Per the germline V gene, CDR1 is SGHDT and CDR2 is YYEEEE. CDR3 length: 19 residues. V was clipped by 0 bases and J by 7 bases; unmatched bases: 20. CDR3 in amino acids: CASSLGPGLAPPLGWEQYF. In DNA, the CDR3 is TGTGCCAGCAGCTTGGGCCCGGGACTAGCTCCTCCCTTAGGGTGGGAGCAGTACTTC.

The chain recombines TRBV7-9 with TRBJ1-1; 7 bases are a match to TRBD1. CDR1 and CDR2 (germline): SEHNR, FQNEAQ (reference sequence). The V segment lost 3 bases and the J segment 0 bases; nucleotides outside the gene matches: 4. This CDR3 is built from 15 residues. The CDR3 is CASSLGDSMNTEAFF. CDR3 sequence (DNA): TGTGCCAGCAGCTTGGGGGACAGCATGAACACTGAAGCTTTCTTT.

The chain recombines TRBV19 with TRBJ2-5, with 12 bases matching TRBD2. The CDR3 has 14 amino acids. Trimming removed 4 bases from V and 5 bases from J; junction bases left unmatched: 2. The germline CDR1 and CDR2 sequences are LNHDA and SQIVND (reference sequence). CDR3 residues: CASSRTSGVETQYF. CDR3 DNA sequence: TGTGCCAGTAGTAGGACTAGCGGGGTGGAGACCCAGTACTTC. The entire variable domain, with the rest obtained from reference TRBV19 and TRBJ2-5, is as follows: DGGITQSPKYLFRKEGQNVTLSCEQNLNHDAMYWYRQDPGQGLRLIYYSQIVNDFQKGDIAEGYSVSREKKESFPLTVTSAQKNPTAFYLCASSRTSGVETQYFGPGTRLLVL.

The rearrangement joins TRBV15 to TRBJ1-1; no clear D. V was trimmed by 4 bases and J by 0 bases, leaving 9 bases between them. Germline V gives CDR1 LNHNV, CDR2 YYDKDF (reference sequence). This CDR3 is built from 14 residues. CDR3 nucleotide sequence: TGTGCCACCAGCATCAGTTACATGAACACTGAAGCTTTCTTT. Translation gives CATSISYMNTEAFF.

As concerns this clone: Other DNA variants within this sample encode the same CDR3. The chain combines TRBV9 with TRBJ1-5, with no clear D. This CDR3 has 13 amino acids. Germline assignment: CDR1 SGDLS and CDR2 YYNGEE. The germline V and J ends were trimmed by 0 bases and 5 bases, with 6 bases remaining between them. The CDR3 loop reads CASSVDSDQPQHF. The CDR3 nucleotides read TGTGCCAGCAGCGTAGATTCTGATCAGCCCCAGCATTTT.

The genes are TRBV9 and TRBJ2-7; 8 nucleotides align to TRBD2. V shed 3 bases, J shed 3 bases, and the junction held 5 bases outside the gene matches. Germline loops: CDR1 SGDLS, CDR2 YYNGEE. This CDR3 contains 14 residues. The CDR3 region is CASSATGTSYEQYF. DNA of the CDR3: TGTGCCAGCAGCGCCACCGGGACTAGCTACGAGCAGTACTTC. The whole variable domain, filled in from reference TRBV9 and TRBJ2-7, reads DSGVTQTPKHLITATGQRVTLRCSPRSGDLSVYWYQQSLDQGLQFLIQYYNGEERAKGNILERFSAQQFPDLHSELNLSSLELGDSALYFCASSATGTSYEQYFGPGTRLTVT.

The chain joins TRBV7-2 to TRBJ2-1, with TRBD2 as a possible D gene (7 bases). With 3 bases removed from V and 0 bases from J, the gap between germline ends came to 18 bases. The CDR3 is made up of 18 amino acids. Germline CDR1 is SGHTA and CDR2 is FQGNSA. This chain's CDR3 is CASSFRGGVVSSYNEQFF. The CDR3 DNA sequence: TGTGCCAGCAGCTTTAGGGGGGGGGTAGTAAGCTCCTACAATGAGCAGTTCTTC.

The V call is TRBV7-3, the J call TRBJ2-2; no clear D gene. V was trimmed by 2 bases and J by 0 bases, leaving 10 bases between them. The germline CDR1 and CDR2 sequences are SGHTA and FQGTGA. The CDR3 has 16 amino acids. The CDR3 DNA is TGTGCCAGCAGCTTATACTCAAGTTCGAACACCGGGGAGCTGTTTTTT. Its protein is CASSLYSSSNTGELFF.

The chain couples TRBV14 to TRBJ1-4; tentative D call: TRBD1 (6 bases). Germline-derived CDR1 and CDR2 are SGHDN and FVKESK. The CDR3 totals 15 residues. V lost 4 bases and J lost 4, with 13 bases in between. The CDR3 coding sequence is TGTGCCAGCAGCCCACGGACAGTTATTAATGAAAAACTGTTTTTT. Translating it yields CASSPRTVINEKLFF.

The CDR3 DNA follows: TGCGCCAGCAGCTTGGGAGATTTCAACACCGGGGAGCTGTTTTTT. This codes for CASSLGDFNTGELFF. The chain employs TRBV5-1 and TRBJ2-2; D not certain. Germline CDR1 SGHRS, CDR2 YFSETQ. V shed 0 bases and J shed 2 bases, with 8 bases lying between them. The CDR3 length is 15 residues.

The chain uses TRBV9 and TRBJ2-6; 9 bases are a match to TRBD1. V lost 0 bases to trimming and J lost 0 bases; unmatched junction nucleotides: 7. Germline lookup yields CDR1 SGDLS and CDR2 YYNGEE. The CDR3 loop spans 19 amino acids. CDR3 nucleotide sequence: TGTGCCAGCAGCGTAGCATCAGGACAGGGGCCCTCTGGGGCCAACGTCCTGACTTTC. Translating gives CASSVASGQGPSGANVLTF.

This sequence joins TRBV7-2 and TRBJ2-6, with a tentative D call TRBD1 (5 bases). Germline V gene data show CDR1 as SGHTA and CDR2 as FQGNSA. With 1 base removed from V and 1 base from J, the gap between germline ends came to 14 bases. This CDR3 contains 18 residues. DNA for the CDR3: TGTGCCAGCAGCTTAGTGGGGATGAAGGGGTCTGGGGCCAACGTCCTGACTTTC. Its protein is CASSLVGMKGSGANVLTF.

This clone was seen just once. The chain is built from TRBV10-3 and TRBJ1-2, with D perhaps matching TRBD1 (5 bases). V was shortened by 7 bases and J by 1 base, with 10 bases between the two germline ends. The CDR3 spans 13 residues. CDR1 and CDR2 from the germline V gene are ENHRY and SYGVKD. CDR3 protein: CAINTGDNYGYTF. CDR3 nucleotides: TGTGCCATCAATACAGGTGATAACTATGGCTACACCTTC.

The CDR3 DNA reads as TGTGCCAGCAGCGCGGGGGGGCCCCTAGCAGCCTACGAGCAGTACTTC. Protein: CASSAGGPLAAYEQYF. The chain is built from TRBV7-2 and TRBJ2-7, with 9 bases lining up with TRBD2. Germline assignment: CDR1 SGHTA and CDR2 FQGNSA. The CDR3 is 16 residues long. The J segment lost 2 bases and the V segment lost 5 bases, leaving 10 bases of the junction unmatched.

V and J are TRBV18 and TRBJ1-1, with 9 bases that match TRBD1. The V segment lost 0 bases and the J segment 5 bases; nucleotides outside the gene matches: 4. CDR3 length: 15 residues. Germline-derived CDR1 and CDR2 are KGHSH and LQKENI. CDR3: CASSPPGTGFTEAFF. The CDR3 DNA sequence: TGTGCCAGCTCACCACCTGGGACAGGGTTTACTGAAGCTTTCTTT.

This clone occurred a few times. The chain carries TRBV12-5 and TRBJ2-3; maybe TRBD2 (6 bases). The germline V gene has CDR1 LGHNT and CDR2 FRNRAP. V shed 5 bases and J shed 0 bases, with 12 bases lying between them. The CDR3 has 15 amino acids. The CDR3 DNA reads TGTGCTAGTGGTCTCCACGGGGGTAGCACAGATACGCAGTATTTT. It is translated as CASGLHGGSTDTQYF.

The CDR3 DNA reads TGTGCCAGCAGCAAAGGACGGGAGGGGAGGACAGATACGCAGTATTTT. Translated: CASSKGREGRTDTQYF. The V gene is TRBV21-1, the J gene TRBJ2-3; TRBD2, the table's D call, lacks a check against the DNA. TRBV21-1 is a pseudogene. The CDR3 sequence is 16 residues long.

The J gene is TRBJ1-5, the V gene TRBV20-1; TRBD1 matches at 7 bases. With V trimmed by 3 bases and J by 2 bases, 10 bases remained unmatched. CDR1 is DFQATT, CDR2 SNEGSKA, per germline (reference sequence). This CDR3 has 16 amino acids. For the CDR3, the DNA is TGCAGTGCTAGTCCCTCCACAGGGGCCGGCAATCAGCCCCAGCATTTT. Translation gives CSASPSTGAGNQPQHF.

The chain couples TRBV7-2 to TRBJ2-5; 8 nucleotides agree with TRBD2. CDR3 length: 15 amino acids. The junction had 8 bases not matched to a gene; V was cut back by 3 bases and J by 5 bases. CDR1 SGHTA and CDR2 FQGNSA come from the germline V gene. The CDR3 loop is CASSFSGVQRETQYF. CDR3 coding DNA: TGTGCCAGCAGCTTTAGCGGGGTCCAGCGGGAGACCCAGTACTTC. The entire variable domain, with the rest obtained from reference TRBV7-2 and TRBJ2-5, is as follows: GAGVSQSPSNKVTEKGKDVELRCDPISGHTALYWYRQSLGQGLEFLIYFQGNSAPDKSGLPSDRFSAERTGGSVSTLTIQRTQQEDSAVYLCASSFSGVQRETQYFGPGTRLLVL.

This sequence joins TRBV5-1 and TRBJ2-3, with D unclear. The V gene's germline CDR1 is SGHRS and CDR2 YFSETQ. With 0 bases removed from V and 2 bases from J, the gap between germline ends came to 7 bases. The CDR3 spans 14 residues. The CDR3 DNA reads as TGCGCCAGCAGCTTGGACAGCTACACAGATACGCAGTATTTT. Protein sequence: CASSLDSYTDTQYF.

This clone occurred a few times. The rearrangement joins TRBV9 to TRBJ1-4; D is perhaps TRBD1 (5 bases). The CDR3 covers 15 residues. The V gene's germline CDR1 is SGDLS and CDR2 YYNGEE. Trimming removed 4 bases at V and 1 base at J, with 11 bases between. Here the CDR3 DNA reads TGTGCCAGCAGCCCACAAAGGGGAACTAATGAAAAACTGTTTTTT. It specifies CASSPQRGTNEKLFF.

V gene TRBV27 combines with J gene TRBJ2-1; the match to TRBD2 covers 8 bases. CDR1 and CDR2 (germline): MNHEY, SMNVEV (reference sequence). The CDR3 length is 17 residues. The J segment lost 2 bases and the V segment lost 6 bases, leaving 12 bases of the junction unmatched. CDR3 DNA sequence: TGTGCCAGCAGGCCCTTATGGAGCGGGGGAACCTACAATGAGCAGTTCTTC. Translation: CASRPLWSGGTYNEQFF.

The chain recombines TRBV18 with TRBJ2-7; 8 positions agree with TRBD1. Germline CDR1 KGHSH, CDR2 LQKENI. The CDR3 length is 15 residues. Losses at the gene ends were 1 base for V and 4 bases for J; bases not matched to a gene: 6. The chain's CDR3 is CASSPLGTGAYEQYF. The CDR3 DNA follows: TGTGCCAGCTCACCACTGGGGACAGGCGCATACGAGCAGTACTTC.

In this sample, this clone turned up a few times. The chain joins TRBV10-3 to TRBJ1-1, with D possibly matching TRBD1 (5 bases). The V gene lost 8 bases and the J gene lost 0 bases, with 10 bases spanning the gap. CDR1 and CDR2 from the germline V gene are ENHRY and SYGVKD. The CDR3 length is 13 residues. The CDR3 is CAIGREVNTEAFF. The CDR3 DNA is TGTGCCATCGGCAGGGAGGTGAACACTGAAGCTTTCTTT.

The chain has TRBV19 and TRBJ2-7, with 9 positions matching TRBD1. This CDR3 has 13 residues. CDR1 LNHDA and CDR2 SQIVND come from the germline V gene (reference sequence). V lost 4 bases to trimming and J lost 3 bases; unmatched junction nucleotides: 1. CDR3 nucleotide sequence: TGTGCCAGTAGTAGGGGACAGGGCTACGAGCAGTACTTC. Translation gives CASSRGQGYEQYF.

V is TRBV6-2 or TRBV6-3 and J is TRBJ2-5; TRBD2 agrees at 14 bases. CDR1 and CDR2 from the germline V gene are MNHEY and SVGEGT. The CDR3 sequence is 19 residues long. Unmatched junction bases numbered 8, after V lost 0 bases and J lost 2 bases. CDR3 sequence reads: CASSYSGPGLAGEQETQYF. CDR3 coding DNA: TGTGCCAGCAGTTACTCGGGGCCGGGACTAGCGGGGGAGCAAGAGACCCAGTACTTC.

The chain joins TRBV7-8 to TRBJ2-1, with D perhaps matching TRBD2 (5 bases). The CDR3 contains 16 residues. Per germline, CDR1 SGHVS and CDR2 FQNEAQ. V lost 5 bases and J 0 bases, leaving 14 bases between the germline ends. CDR3 region: CASSARTGSSYNEQFF. Here the CDR3 DNA reads TGTGCCAGCAGCGCAAGGACTGGGAGCTCCTACAATGAGCAGTTCTTC.

In regard to this clone: Other DNA variants within this sample encode the same CDR3. The V and J genes are TRBV7-3 and TRBJ1-1; maybe TRBD1 (6 bases). CDR1 is SGHTA and CDR2 is FQGTGA in the germline V gene. The V gene lost 3 bases and the J gene lost 2 bases, with 7 bases spanning the gap. The CDR3 is made up of 13 amino acids. CDR3 loop: CASSLGANTEAFF. CDR3 DNA sequence: TGTGCCAGCAGCTTGGGGGCCAACACTGAAGCTTTCTTT. Looking up the rest from reference TRBV7-3 and TRBJ1-1 gives the full variable domain: GAGVSQTPSNKVTEKGKYVELRCDPISGHTALYWYRQSLGQGPEFLIYFQGTGAADDSGLPNDRFFAVRPEGSVSTLKIQRTERGDSAVYLCASSLGANTEAFFGQGTRLTVV.

This clone is a singleton in its sample. The V call is TRBV19, the J call TRBJ2-1; no clear D gene. Germline V gene data show CDR1 as LNHDA and CDR2 as SQIVND (reference sequence). Trimming pared 3 bases from V and 6 bases from J, leaving 12 bases between. The CDR3 length is 14 residues. The CDR3 loop reads CASSIWASLNEQFF. The CDR3 nucleotides read TGTGCCAGTAGTATCTGGGCTTCTCTCAATGAGCAGTTCTTC.

This clone was counted only a few times. This chain uses TRBV5-1 with TRBJ1-1; D is unclear. Germline assignment: CDR1 SGHRS and CDR2 YFSETQ. CDR3 length equals 14 residues. V gave up 0 bases and J gave up 4 bases, with 10 bases separating them. CDR3 sequence (DNA): TGCGCCAGCAGCTTGGAGAGGGTTCGCACTGAAGCTTTCTTT. Its protein product is CASSLERVRTEAFF.